The rows below give T cell receptor beta chains drawn from one sample of a study of blood T cell repertoires in COVID-19. The method was immunoSEQ multiplex PCR; TCRdb's version includes in-frame clones alone and lacks a portion of them. The sample records about 200,000 clones, roughly 87% being singletons. The sequencing input was peripheral blood. Every receptor here comes from a man in his forties or fifties with active or convalescent COVID-19. The conserved cysteine and the conserved F or W are not part of the CDR3 here. Fields, in order: CDR3 length, D gene, V gene, CDR3 protein. D genes are given only for firm matches.

cdr3_length: 14; d_call: TRBD2; v_call: TRBV20-1; cdr3_aa: SASSLAGATEETQY
cdr3_length: 13; d_call: TRBD1; v_call: TRBV9; cdr3_aa: ASSVGGTANYGYT
cdr3_length: 12; d_call: TRBD1; v_call: TRBV19; cdr3_aa: ASSNGQGNYGYT
cdr3_length: 13; d_call: .; v_call: TRBV5-1; cdr3_aa: ASSSTPDSHYGYT
cdr3_length: 14; d_call: .; v_call: TRBV28; cdr3_aa: ASSLAGDPTNEKLF
cdr3_length: 13; d_call: TRBD1; v_call: TRBV18; cdr3_aa: ASSPGTEPPYEQY
cdr3_length: 13; d_call: TRBD1; v_call: TRBV9; cdr3_aa: ASSVGGGRNQPQH
cdr3_length: 13; d_call: .; v_call: TRBV4-1; cdr3_aa: ASSQEDYRGEEQY
cdr3_length: 11; d_call: .; v_call: TRBV6-5; cdr3_aa: ASRQGRNTEAF
cdr3_length: 13; d_call: .; v_call: TRBV5-1; cdr3_aa: ASSLSAGMNTEAF
cdr3_length: 12; d_call: .; v_call: TRBV11-2; cdr3_aa: ASSFTGSGYGYT
cdr3_length: 13; d_call: TRBD1; v_call: TRBV9; cdr3_aa: ASSVAPQGDEKLF
cdr3_length: 14; d_call: TRBD1; v_call: TRBV27; cdr3_aa: ASSPQGPVYNSPLH
cdr3_length: 11; d_call: .; v_call: TRBV5-6; cdr3_aa: ASSLWGGYEQF
cdr3_length: 13; d_call: TRBD1; v_call: TRBV7-9; cdr3_aa: ASSLAQGGNYGYT
cdr3_length: 14; d_call: .; v_call: TRBV3-1/TRBV3-2; cdr3_aa: ASSLRVVGVAGELF
cdr3_length: 16; d_call: TRBD2; v_call: TRBV24-1; cdr3_aa: ATSDPYQTSGGYNEQF
cdr3_length: 16; d_call: TRBD1; v_call: TRBV7-9; cdr3_aa: ASSFSPTGDGENYGYT
cdr3_length: 13; d_call: TRBD1; v_call: TRBV6-5; cdr3_aa: ASSYGTGRNYGYT
cdr3_length: 12; d_call: .; v_call: TRBV18; cdr3_aa: ASSPLAVNYGYT
cdr3_length: 12; d_call: .; v_call: TRBV7-9; cdr3_aa: ASSQRTGFNGYT
cdr3_length: 14; d_call: TRBD1; v_call: TRBV28; cdr3_aa: ASSGYRTGGDTEAF
cdr3_length: 13; d_call: .; v_call: TRBV11-3; cdr3_aa: ASSLMRAGTGELF
cdr3_length: 12; d_call: .; v_call: TRBV5-1; cdr3_aa: ASSLEAGRETQY
cdr3_length: 13; d_call: TRBD1; v_call: TRBV6-5; cdr3_aa: ASRGTGTGSYEQY
cdr3_length: 11; d_call: .; v_call: TRBV9; cdr3_aa: ASRKWPGYGYT
cdr3_length: 14; d_call: .; v_call: TRBV27; cdr3_aa: ASSLIGREAAWAQH
cdr3_length: 13; d_call: TRBD1; v_call: TRBV6-5; cdr3_aa: ASSYSHGTGYGYT
cdr3_length: 13; d_call: .; v_call: TRBV27; cdr3_aa: ASSFVRGADEKLF
cdr3_length: 13; d_call: TRBD2; v_call: TRBV10-1; cdr3_aa: ASSESTSGTDTQY
cdr3_length: 11; d_call: .; v_call: TRBV30; cdr3_aa: AWSPGGRGGYT
cdr3_length: 16; d_call: TRBD2; v_call: TRBV7-9; cdr3_aa: ASSESLAGGRSSYEQY
cdr3_length: 15; d_call: .; v_call: TRBV27; cdr3_aa: ASSPRGRALAKNIQY
cdr3_length: 11; d_call: .; v_call: TRBV29-1; cdr3_aa: SVDRGIAGGYT
cdr3_length: 13; d_call: .; v_call: TRBV28; cdr3_aa: ASSPPGDMNTEAF
cdr3_length: 13; d_call: TRBD2; v_call: TRBV5-1; cdr3_aa: ASSTTSRSTDTQY
cdr3_length: 10; d_call: .; v_call: TRBV12-3/TRBV12-4; cdr3_aa: ASSSRTAEAF
cdr3_length: 14; d_call: .; v_call: TRBV4-2; cdr3_aa: ASSQDQGGSPNEQF
cdr3_length: 14; d_call: TRBD1; v_call: TRBV7-3; cdr3_aa: ASSLNPGGASYEQY
cdr3_length: 11; d_call: TRBD1; v_call: TRBV6-5; cdr3_aa: ASSFTQGMSYT
cdr3_length: 8; d_call: .; v_call: TRBV20-1; cdr3_aa: SAFQEKLF
cdr3_length: 12; d_call: .; v_call: TRBV7-2; cdr3_aa: ASSLYSLSDTIY
cdr3_length: 14; d_call: TRBD2; v_call: TRBV15; cdr3_aa: ATSTGLAIETGELF
cdr3_length: 12; d_call: TRBD1; v_call: TRBV19; cdr3_aa: ATVDRGRGNTIY
cdr3_length: 10; d_call: .; v_call: TRBV28; cdr3_aa: ASSALTAIAF
cdr3_length: 16; d_call: TRBD1; v_call: TRBV27; cdr3_aa: ASSLWPSGQELGQPQH
cdr3_length: 9; d_call: .; v_call: TRBV29-1; cdr3_aa: SVESSYGYT
cdr3_length: 12; d_call: TRBD1; v_call: TRBV11-1; cdr3_aa: ASSYSGQGYEQY
cdr3_length: 11; d_call: TRBD1; v_call: TRBV29-1; cdr3_aa: SVGDRGNTEAF
cdr3_length: 14; d_call: TRBD2; v_call: TRBV5-1; cdr3_aa: ASSLRTSGTTDTQY
cdr3_length: 13; d_call: TRBD1; v_call: TRBV5-1; cdr3_aa: ASSRQGAPSYEQY
cdr3_length: 13; d_call: .; v_call: TRBV5-1; cdr3_aa: ASSLDRSSYNEQF
cdr3_length: 12; d_call: TRBD1; v_call: TRBV6-5; cdr3_aa: ASRDRGLQETQY
cdr3_length: 13; d_call: TRBD1; v_call: TRBV30; cdr3_aa: AWSQQGRSSNTQY
cdr3_length: 14; d_call: TRBD1; v_call: TRBV9; cdr3_aa: ASSVQGATGITEAF
cdr3_length: 11; d_call: TRBD1; v_call: TRBV2; cdr3_aa: ARTRQGTYGYT
cdr3_length: 13; d_call: TRBD1; v_call: TRBV7-9; cdr3_aa: ASSQGQGAGNTIY